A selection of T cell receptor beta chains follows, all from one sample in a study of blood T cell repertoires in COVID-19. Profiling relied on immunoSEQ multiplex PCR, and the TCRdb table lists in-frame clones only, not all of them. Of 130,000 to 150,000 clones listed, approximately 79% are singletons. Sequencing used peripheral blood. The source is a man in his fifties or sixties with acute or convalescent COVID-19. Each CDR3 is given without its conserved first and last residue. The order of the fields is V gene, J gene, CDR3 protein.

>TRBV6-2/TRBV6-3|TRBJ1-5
ASSEDFNQPQH
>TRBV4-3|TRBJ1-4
ASSQVPGGGEKLF
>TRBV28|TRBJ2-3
ASRAQGTTDTQY
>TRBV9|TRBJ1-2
ASSDGGNGYT
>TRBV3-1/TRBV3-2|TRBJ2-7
ASSGGTYEQY
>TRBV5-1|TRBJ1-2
ASRRTGQQSYGYT
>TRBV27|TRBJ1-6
ASLSYLGDSPLH
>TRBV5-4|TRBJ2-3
ASSHDSLSTDTQY
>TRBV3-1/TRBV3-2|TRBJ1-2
ASSQVGQGVYGYT
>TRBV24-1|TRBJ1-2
ATSDQGQVGGYT
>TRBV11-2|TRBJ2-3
ASSQVGGPAY
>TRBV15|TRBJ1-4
ATSREGGANEKLF
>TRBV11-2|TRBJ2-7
ASSLDQGRISYEQY
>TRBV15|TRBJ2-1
ATSRSGTSYNEQF
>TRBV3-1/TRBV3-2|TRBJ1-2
ASSQGGNYGYT
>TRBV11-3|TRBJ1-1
ASSSRGTEAF
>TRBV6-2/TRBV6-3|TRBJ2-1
ASSRLNPLAGGANEQF
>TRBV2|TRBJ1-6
ASSEWQGPPLH
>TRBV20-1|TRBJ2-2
SASTGIETGELF
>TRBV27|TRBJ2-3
ASRGLAASTDTQY
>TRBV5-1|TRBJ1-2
ASSSTGFYGYT
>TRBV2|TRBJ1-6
ASSPPVVLRNSPLH
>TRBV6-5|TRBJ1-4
ASSQGAGEKLF
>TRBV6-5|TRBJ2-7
ASSYPGQSYEQY
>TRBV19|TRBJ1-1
ATSQGGQGVNTEAF
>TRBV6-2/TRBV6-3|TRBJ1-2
ASSYSGSLPYGYT
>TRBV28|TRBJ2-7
ASSLPGQGGDEQY
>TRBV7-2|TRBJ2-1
ASSLAGLAGGYNEQF
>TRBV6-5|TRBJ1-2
ASSYSTVLPYGYT
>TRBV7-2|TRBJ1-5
ASSQRLSGGGQPQH
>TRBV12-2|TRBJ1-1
ASRLRQGETEAF
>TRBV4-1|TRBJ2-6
ASSQDPGGSSHSGANVLT
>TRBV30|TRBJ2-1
AWTHQGTSGRNEQF
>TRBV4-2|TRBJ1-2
ASSLQGARGYT
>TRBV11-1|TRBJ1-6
ASSLTGGNSPLH
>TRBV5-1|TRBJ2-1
ASSNSGTSYNEQF
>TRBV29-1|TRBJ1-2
SVGTGGGYT
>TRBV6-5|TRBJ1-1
ASSYWREGETEAF
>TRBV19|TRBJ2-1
ASMETSGGHYNEQF
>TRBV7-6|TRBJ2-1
ASSSGGLAVGYGEQF
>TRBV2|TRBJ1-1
ASERVNTEAF
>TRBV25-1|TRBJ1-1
ASRGSPGAKSVTEAF
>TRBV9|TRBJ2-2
ASSVALNTGELF
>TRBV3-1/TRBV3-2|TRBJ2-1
ASSRRTSGRVYEQF
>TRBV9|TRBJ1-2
ASSVENRDGYT
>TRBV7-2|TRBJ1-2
ASSVYRDGYT
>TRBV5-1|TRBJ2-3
ASSLASGGPADTQY
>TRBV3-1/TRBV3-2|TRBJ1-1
ASSQDGSRSWAF
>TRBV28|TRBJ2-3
AGGSSTDTQY
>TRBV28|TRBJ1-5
ASGTGGGWRNQPQH
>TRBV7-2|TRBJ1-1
ASSLAGQVNTEAF
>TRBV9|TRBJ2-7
ASSPPDRSYEQY
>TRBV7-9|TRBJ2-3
ASSLPGLAATDTQY
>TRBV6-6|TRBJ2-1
ASSYSTGGSDEQF
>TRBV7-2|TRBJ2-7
ASSLVGGSYEQY
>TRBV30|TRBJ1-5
AWSAGGLGNQPQH
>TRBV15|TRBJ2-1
ATSSTLTSGFYNEQF
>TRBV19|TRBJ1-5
ASSPGTEYNQPQH